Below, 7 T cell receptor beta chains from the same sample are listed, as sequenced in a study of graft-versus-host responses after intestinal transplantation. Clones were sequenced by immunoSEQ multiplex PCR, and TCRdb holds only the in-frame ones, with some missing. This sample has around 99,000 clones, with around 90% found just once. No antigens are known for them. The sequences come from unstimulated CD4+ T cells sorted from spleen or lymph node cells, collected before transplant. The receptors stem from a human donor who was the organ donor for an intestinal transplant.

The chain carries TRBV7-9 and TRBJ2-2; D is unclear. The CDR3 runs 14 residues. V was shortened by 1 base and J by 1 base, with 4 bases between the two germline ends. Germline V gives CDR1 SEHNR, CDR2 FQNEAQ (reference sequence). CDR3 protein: CASSLGVNTGELFF. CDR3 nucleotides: TGTGCCAGCAGCTTAGGGGTGAACACCGGGGAGCTGTTTTTT.

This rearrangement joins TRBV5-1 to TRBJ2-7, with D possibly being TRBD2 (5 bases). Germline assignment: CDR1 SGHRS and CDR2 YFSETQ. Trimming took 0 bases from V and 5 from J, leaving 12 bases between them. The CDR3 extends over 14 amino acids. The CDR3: CASSLAGNLDEQYF. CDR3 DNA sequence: TGCGCCAGCAGCTTGGCGGGGAATCTCGACGAGCAGTACTTC.

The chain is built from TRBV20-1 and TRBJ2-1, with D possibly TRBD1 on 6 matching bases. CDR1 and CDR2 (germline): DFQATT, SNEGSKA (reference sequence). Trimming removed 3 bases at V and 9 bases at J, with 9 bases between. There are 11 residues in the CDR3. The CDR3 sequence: CSASTGIEQFF. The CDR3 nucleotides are TGCAGTGCTAGTACAGGGATTGAGCAGTTCTTC.

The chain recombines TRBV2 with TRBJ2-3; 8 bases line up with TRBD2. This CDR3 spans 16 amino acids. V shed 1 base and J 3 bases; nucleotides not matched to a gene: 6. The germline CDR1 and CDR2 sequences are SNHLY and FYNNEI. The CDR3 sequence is CASSEEAGVATDTQYF. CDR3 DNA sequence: TGTGCCAGCAGTGAAGAAGCGGGGGTCGCAACAGATACGCAGTATTTT.

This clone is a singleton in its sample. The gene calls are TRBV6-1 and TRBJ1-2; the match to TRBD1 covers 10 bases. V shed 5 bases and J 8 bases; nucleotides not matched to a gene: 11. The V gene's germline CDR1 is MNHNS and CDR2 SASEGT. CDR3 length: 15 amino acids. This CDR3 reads CASSFYGTGAGGYTF. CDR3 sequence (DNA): TGTGCCAGCAGTTTTTACGGGACAGGGGCCGGGGGCTACACCTTC.

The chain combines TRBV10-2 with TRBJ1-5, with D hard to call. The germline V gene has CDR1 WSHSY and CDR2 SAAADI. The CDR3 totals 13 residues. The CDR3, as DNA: TGCGTAAGAGACACGCACAGCAATCAGCCCCAGCATTTT. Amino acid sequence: CVRDTHSNQPQHF.

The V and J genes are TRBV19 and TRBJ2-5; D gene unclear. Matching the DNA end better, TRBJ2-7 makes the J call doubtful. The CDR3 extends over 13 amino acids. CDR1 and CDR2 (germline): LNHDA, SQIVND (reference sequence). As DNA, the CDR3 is TGTGCCAGAGACGCTACTTCGGGTGGCGAGCAGTACTTC. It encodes CARDATSGGEQYF.